The entry that follows covers one TCR beta chain sequence. The sample belongs to a study of control samples from healthy donors and cancer patients. Assay: immunoSEQ multiplex PCR; the TCRdb copy retains only in-frame clones and omits some. The top ten hold about a sixth of the sample, which has about 100,000 clones, over 75% seen once. This TCR was recovered from a woman between 50 and 59 years old in good health. Sequenced: blood.

CDR3 protein: CAWSLAHEQYF. The CDR3 region has the DNA TGTGCCTGGAGTCTAGCACACGAGCAGTACTTC. The chain combines TRBV30 with TRBJ2-7; D perhaps matches TRBD2 (5 bases). Per the germline V gene, CDR1 is GTSNPN and CDR2 is SVGIG (reference sequence). The CDR3 totals 11 residues. Trimming left V 2 bases short and J 5 bases short, with 7 bases between.